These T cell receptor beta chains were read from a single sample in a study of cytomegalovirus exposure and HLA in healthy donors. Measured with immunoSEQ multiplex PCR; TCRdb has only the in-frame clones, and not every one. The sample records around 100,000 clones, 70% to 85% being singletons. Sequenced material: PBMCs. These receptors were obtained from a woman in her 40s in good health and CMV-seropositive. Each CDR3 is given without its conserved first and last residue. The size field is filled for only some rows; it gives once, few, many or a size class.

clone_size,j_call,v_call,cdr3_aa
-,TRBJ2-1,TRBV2,ASSTDSYNEQF
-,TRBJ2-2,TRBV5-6,ASSLPLRTGSTGELF
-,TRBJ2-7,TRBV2,ASTAEQGSFHEQY
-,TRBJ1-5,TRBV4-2,ASRPDRGQPQH
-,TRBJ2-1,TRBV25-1,ASSDPGTSEETYNEQF
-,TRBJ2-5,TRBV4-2,ASSQDTSRETQY
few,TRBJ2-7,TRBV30,AWSTVFYEQY
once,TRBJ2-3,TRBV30,AWRGKDTSTDTQY
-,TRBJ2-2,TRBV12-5,ASGFGLAGIIGELF
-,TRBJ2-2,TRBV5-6,ASRDTRRGRTGELF
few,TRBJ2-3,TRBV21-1,ASSKAPGGNRSDTQY
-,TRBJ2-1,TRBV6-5,ASRLGGGGYNEQF
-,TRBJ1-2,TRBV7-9,ASAAGHVLNYGYT
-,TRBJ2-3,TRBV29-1,SADSGTSGTTFTDTQY
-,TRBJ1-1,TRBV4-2,ASSLQGVKDTEAF
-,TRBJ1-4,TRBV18,ASSPGRDGEKLF
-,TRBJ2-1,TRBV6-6,ATSEGASRWNEQF
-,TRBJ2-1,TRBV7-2,ASSPPGQGSYNEQF